Shown below are 32 T cell receptor beta chains from a single sample sequenced in a study of lymphopenia after photon versus proton radiotherapy (dated by TCRdb to the late 2010s). Receptors were amplified or captured by the immunoSEQ multiplex PCR assay. Here the immuneACCESS table is served through TCRdb, limited to in-frame sequences with V and J called. Missing clones are a known gap in these copies; in checked studies unresolved V genes cover under half, and the rest lacks a known reason. The sample contains 75,000 or so clones, around four fifths of them found a single time. The ten top clones hold under 1.5% of the sample. Sequencing used peripheral blood, obtained from a patient treated with proton-based radiotherapy. The source of these receptors is a man in his 60s with pancreatic cancer.

The chain is built from TRBV29-1 and TRBJ2-3, with D perhaps matching TRBD1 or TRBD2 (6 bases each). V lost 6 bases and J lost 2, with 12 bases in between. Germline CDR1 SQVTM, CDR2 ANQGSEA. This CDR3 contains 13 residues. The DNA of the CDR3 is TGCAGCGTGGGGGGCAGGGACACAGATACGCAGTATTTT. Protein: CSVGGRDTDTQYF.

CDR3 coding DNA: TGTGCCATCAGTACCCGGGACAAAACCTACGAGCAGTACTTC. Amino acid sequence: CAISTRDKTYEQYF. The genes are TRBV10-3 and TRBJ2-7; tentative D call: TRBD1 (6 bases). The V gene's germline CDR1 is ENHRY and CDR2 SYGVKD. CDR3 length: 14 residues. The germline V and J ends were trimmed by 5 bases and 2 bases, with 13 bases remaining between them.

The chain joins TRBV21-1 to TRBJ2-1; the listed D gene, TRBD1, was not tested against the DNA. TRBV21-1 is reported as a pseudogene. The CDR3 covers 16 residues. In DNA form, the CDR3 reads TGTGCCAGCAACCCTCAGGGGGGACAGCTACACAATGAGCAGTTCTTC. This sequence encodes CASNPQGGQLHNEQFF.

The chain recombines TRBV5-1 with TRBJ2-1, with D possibly being TRBD2 (6 bases). The CDR3 is 16 amino acids. Trimming removed 1 base at V and 0 bases at J, with 11 bases between. Germline V gene lookup returns CDR1 SGHRS and CDR2 YFSETQ. The CDR3 spells CASSLTSLSSYNEQFF. CDR3 bases: TGCGCCAGCAGCTTGACTAGCTTGAGCTCCTACAATGAGCAGTTCTTC.

This chain connects TRBV27 to TRBJ2-1, with TRBD2 matching 8 bases. The V segment lost 3 bases and the J segment 6 bases; nucleotides outside the gene matches: 7. The CDR3 has 15 amino acids. Per germline, CDR1 MNHEY and CDR2 SMNVEV (reference sequence). The CDR3 DNA follows: TGTGCCAGCAGTTTGTCGGGAGGGCTGGTCAATGAGCAGTTCTTC. Translated, it gives CASSLSGGLVNEQFF.

This clone turned up a few times. V is TRBV18 and J is TRBJ1-2; a weak D match, TRBD1 (6 bases). The length of the CDR3 is 13 residues. Per germline, CDR1 KGHSH and CDR2 LQKENI. Deletions cut 2 bases from V and 4 bases from J, with 8 bases between. CDR3 nucleotides: TGTGCCAGCTCACCAGACAGGACCTATGGCTACACCTTC. Encoded protein: CASSPDRTYGYTF.

The genes are TRBV19 and TRBJ2-7; D is uncertain. The V and J ends lost 5 bases and 2 bases respectively, with 10 bases between them. This CDR3 comprises 13 residues. Germline lookup yields CDR1 LNHDA and CDR2 SQIVND (reference sequence). The CDR3 reads CASSVGPPYEQYF. The CDR3 DNA reads as TGTGCCAGTAGTGTCGGCCCCCCCTACGAGCAGTACTTC.

The J gene is TRBJ2-3, the V gene TRBV2; D is perhaps TRBD1 (6 bases). The V and J ends lost 6 bases and 0 bases respectively, with 13 bases between them. This CDR3 has 15 amino acids. The germline V gene encodes CDR1 SNHLY and CDR2 FYNNEI. CDR3 sequence (DNA): TGTGCCAGCAGCGCCGACAGGCCTAGCACAGATACGCAGTATTTT. Translated, it gives CASSADRPSTDTQYF.

This clone was counted only a few times. The rearrangement joins TRBV21-1 to TRBJ2-2; the table's D call TRBD1 went unverified against the DNA. TRBV21-1 corresponds to a pseudogene. The CDR3 is made up of 15 amino acids. CDR3 in DNA: TGTGCCAGCAGCTCCCAGGGTTTAGAAGCCGGGGAGCTGTTTTTT. Translated: CASSSQGLEAGELFF.

The chain couples TRBV27 to TRBJ1-5, with a weak D call TRBD1 (5 bases). Germline lookup yields CDR1 MNHEY and CDR2 SMNVEV (reference sequence). V lost 10 bases and J 3 bases, leaving 19 bases between the germline ends. This CDR3 has 15 amino acids. The CDR3 here is CATSGPGGANQPQHF. As DNA, the CDR3 is TGTGCCACCTCCGGGCCTGGAGGGGCCAATCAGCCCCAGCATTTT.

This clone was detected only once. This chain joins TRBV28 and TRBJ1-4, with a weak D call TRBD1 (6 bases). CDR3 length equals 14 residues. V lost 3 bases and J lost 4, with 9 bases in between. Germline-derived CDR1 and CDR2 are MDHEN and SYDVKM. For the CDR3, the DNA is TGTGCCAGCAGTTTTGACAGGTTTAATGAAAAACTGTTTTTT. The encoded protein is CASSFDRFNEKLFF.

CDR3 sequence reads: CASSVGPGSTDTQYF. CDR3 in DNA: TGTGCCAGCAGTGTTGGACCCGGAAGCACAGATACGCAGTATTTT. The genes are TRBV27 and TRBJ2-3; D unclear. With 5 bases removed from V and 0 bases from J, the gap between germline ends came to 12 bases. From germline, CDR1 is MNHEY and CDR2 SMNVEV (reference sequence). The CDR3 sequence is 15 residues long.

The rearrangement joins TRBV11-2 to TRBJ2-1, with D hard to call. Per the germline V gene, CDR1 is SGHAT and CDR2 is FQNNGV. Between the trimmed V and J ends, which lost 2 bases and 0 bases, there was a span of 11 bases. This CDR3 is built from 16 residues. The CDR3: CASSLRATSSYNEQFF. The CDR3 nucleotides are TGTGCCAGCAGCTTAAGGGCTACCTCCTCCTACAATGAGCAGTTCTTC.

The gene calls are TRBV5-1 and TRBJ1-1; D is uncertain. This CDR3 has 14 residues. Trimming pared 0 bases from V and 4 bases from J, leaving 10 bases between. Germline lookup yields CDR1 SGHRS and CDR2 YFSETQ. The DNA for the CDR3 is TGCGCCAGCAGCTTGGAGGGTCGAGGCACTGAAGCTTTCTTT. Its protein is CASSLEGRGTEAFF. The full variable domain, rest sourced from reference TRBV5-1 and TRBJ1-1, is KAGVTQTPRYLIKTRGQQVTLSCSPISGHRSVSWYQQTPGQGLQFLFEYFSETQRNKGNFPGRFSGRQFSNSRSEMNVSTLELGDSALYLCASSLEGRGTEAFFGQGTRLTVV.

This rearrangement joins TRBV11-3 to TRBJ1-1; D might be TRBD1 (6 bases). Germline V gene sequence: CDR1 SGHNT, CDR2 YENEEA. Deletions cut 2 bases from V and 3 bases from J, with 10 bases between. This CDR3 spans 14 amino acids. CDR3 sequence reads: CASSLSGVDTEAFF. The CDR3 nucleotides are TGTGCCAGCAGCTTATCAGGGGTAGACACTGAAGCTTTCTTT.

The genes are TRBV28 and TRBJ2-5; the D gene could be TRBD1 or TRBD2 (5 bases each). The V gene lost 0 bases and the J gene lost 4 bases, with 12 bases spanning the gap. The CDR3 consists of 15 residues. From germline, CDR1 is MDHEN and CDR2 SYDVKM. The CDR3: CASSLWGRVGETQYF. The CDR3 nucleotides read TGTGCCAGCAGTTTATGGGGGCGGGTCGGAGAGACCCAGTACTTC.

V and J are TRBV5-4 and TRBJ2-3; D is perhaps TRBD1 (6 bases). Germline loops: CDR1 SGHNT, CDR2 YYREEE (reference sequence). Trimming took off 0 bases at V and 6 bases at J, with 17 bases between the two ends. The CDR3 loop spans 16 amino acids. CDR3 protein: CASSLDGSGERDTQYF. Written as DNA, the CDR3 is TGTGCCAGCAGCTTGGATGGATCAGGGGAGAGGGATACGCAGTATTTT.

This chain joins TRBV6-5 and TRBJ2-1; 8 positions agree with TRBD2. Germline CDR1 and CDR2: MNHEY and SVGAGI. The CDR3 consists of 13 residues. The trim removed 7 bases at V and 4 bases at J, leaving 3 bases unmatched. The CDR3 DNA follows: TGTGCCAGCATTGGGACTAGATACAATGAGCAGTTCTTC. Amino acid sequence: CASIGTRYNEQFF.

The rearrangement joins TRBV23-1 to TRBJ1-1; 10 nucleotides align to TRBD1. TRBV23-1 is recorded as an ORF, its role being uncertain. The V and J ends lost 10 bases and 10 bases, in that order; junction bases with no gene match: 6. This CDR3 is built from 11 residues. CDR3 DNA sequence: TGCGCCACCTTCGGACAGGGGGGAGCTTTCTTT. Residues: CATFGQGGAFF.

The chain links TRBV28 to TRBJ1-2, with TRBD1 matching over 7 bases. The CDR3 covers 15 residues. V lost 4 bases and J lost 4; bases outside the gene matches: 9. Germline V CDR1 and CDR2: MDHEN, SYDVKM. CDR3 nucleotide sequence: TGTGCCAGCAGTTCACAGGGGCGCAAGATCTATGGCTACACCTTC. Protein: CASSSQGRKIYGYTF.

The CDR3 spells CASSFLSGGGEQYF. In nucleotides, the CDR3 is TGCGCCAGCAGCTTTTTATCGGGAGGGGGCGAGCAGTACTTC. J is TRBJ2-7 and V is TRBV5-1, with TRBD2 identical over 8 bases. Germline V gene lookup returns CDR1 SGHRS and CDR2 YFSETQ. The junction had 7 bases not matched to a gene; V was cut back by 2 bases and J by 6 bases. This CDR3 spans 14 amino acids.

This clone was detected only once. This rearrangement joins TRBV28 to TRBJ2-3; 13 bases align to TRBD2. This CDR3 is built from 16 residues. Per germline, CDR1 MDHEN and CDR2 SYDVKM. J lost 4 bases, V lost 3 bases, and 4 bases had no gene match. The CDR3 DNA reads TGTGCCAGCAGTTTGGGACTAGCGGGAAACGCAGATACGCAGTATTTT. It yields the protein CASSLGLAGNADTQYF.

V is TRBV27 and J is TRBJ1-1; maybe TRBD1 (5 bases). The CDR3 sequence is 16 residues long. Germline V gene lookup returns CDR1 MNHEY and CDR2 SMNVEV (reference sequence). V dropped 1 base and J dropped 0 bases, with 12 bases sitting between them. The CDR3 sequence: CASSLYGGRVNTEAFF. The DNA for the CDR3 is TGTGCCAGCAGTTTATATGGGGGGAGAGTGAACACTGAAGCTTTCTTT.

The chain uses TRBV4-2 and TRBJ2-5; perhaps TRBD1 as D (6 bases). In germline, CDR1 is LGHNA, CDR2 YNFKEQ. V lost 4 bases and J 2 bases, leaving 8 bases between the germline ends. The CDR3 runs to 13 residues. As DNA, the CDR3 is TGTGCCAGCAGCCCAGGGGTTCAAGAGACCCAGTACTTC. Translating it yields CASSPGVQETQYF.

This chain links TRBV4-2 with TRBJ2-7, with 8 nucleotides matching TRBD1. From germline, CDR1 is LGHNA and CDR2 YNFKEQ. The V gene end was trimmed by 2 bases and the J gene end by 2 bases; junction bases not matched to a gene: 5. The CDR3 consists of 15 residues. The CDR3 DNA reads as TGTGCCAGCAGCCAACCGGACAGGGACGCCTACGAGCAGTACTTC. Its protein is CASSQPDRDAYEQYF.

This clone was counted a few times. The chain has TRBV7-9 and TRBJ2-1, with TRBD1 matching over 7 bases. Germline CDR1 SEHNR, CDR2 FQNEAQ (reference sequence). The V gene end was trimmed by 5 bases and the J gene end by 8 bases; junction bases not matched to a gene: 3. The CDR3 length is 12 residues. CDR3 coding DNA: TGTGCCAGCAGCCGACAGGGCCATGAGCAGTTCTTC. Translated, it gives CASSRQGHEQFF.

V gene TRBV6-6 combines with J gene TRBJ2-3; 7 positions agree with TRBD1. This CDR3 comprises 14 residues. Germline assignment: CDR1 MNHNY and CDR2 SVGAGI (reference sequence). V dropped 6 bases and J dropped 1; count of bases not matched to a gene: 4. As DNA, the CDR3 is TGTGCCAGCAGCCATACAGGGGGCACAGATACGCAGTATTTT. It yields the protein CASSHTGGTDTQYF.

The V call is TRBV6-5, the J call TRBJ1-2; TRBD1 is a possible D gene (6 bases). The CDR3 loop spans 15 amino acids. V dropped 5 bases and J dropped 2 bases, with 15 bases sitting between them. The V gene's germline CDR1 is MNHEY and CDR2 SVGAGI. CDR3 residues: CASSGGGRPNYGYTF. The CDR3 nucleotides are TGTGCCAGCAGTGGAGGGGGGCGCCCAAACTATGGCTACACCTTC.

The chain couples TRBV5-1 to TRBJ2-2, with D hard to call. Germline loops: CDR1 SGHRS, CDR2 YFSETQ. The CDR3 runs to 14 residues. V gave up 0 bases and J gave up 3 bases, with 6 bases separating them. The CDR3 DNA sequence: TGCGCCAGCAGCTTGGGGCTGGACACCGGGGAGCTGTTTTTT. Its protein product is CASSLGLDTGELFF. Full variable domain (rest looked up from reference TRBV5-1 and TRBJ2-2): KAGVTQTPRYLIKTRGQQVTLSCSPISGHRSVSWYQQTPGQGLQFLFEYFSETQRNKGNFPGRFSGRQFSNSRSEMNVSTLELGDSALYLCASSLGLDTGELFFGEGSRLTVL.

CDR3 sequence (DNA): TGTGCCAGTACCCCCCGAGGGATAGGGGGACTAGCGCTTGAAGAGACCCAGTACTTC. Translated: CASTPRGIGGLALEETQYF. The rearrangement links TRBV19 to TRBJ2-5; 10 nucleotides agree with TRBD2. The length of the CDR3 is 19 residues. Germline V gene data show CDR1 as LNHDA and CDR2 as SQIVND (reference sequence). V was pared by 7 bases and J by 3 bases, with 20 bases of the junction left unmatched.

The chain has TRBV7-9 and TRBJ2-7; weak D call: TRBD2 (6 bases). Per germline, CDR1 SEHNR and CDR2 FQNEAQ (reference sequence). There are 13 residues in the CDR3. The V end lost 5 bases, the J end lost 3 bases, and 11 bases lay between the germline ends. This CDR3 reads CASSPMTSYEQYF. The CDR3 DNA sequence: TGTGCCAGCAGCCCCATGACTAGCTACGAGCAGTACTTC.

The chain has TRBV7-8 and TRBJ1-1, with D uncertain. The CDR3 is 15 residues long. V was trimmed by 1 base and J by 1 base, leaving 10 bases between them. Looked up from germline, CDR1 is SGHVS and CDR2 is FQNEAQ. CDR3 bases: TGTGCCAGCAGCTTAGATAGACGTGCGAACACTGAAGCTTTCTTT. Translated: CASSLDRRANTEAFF.